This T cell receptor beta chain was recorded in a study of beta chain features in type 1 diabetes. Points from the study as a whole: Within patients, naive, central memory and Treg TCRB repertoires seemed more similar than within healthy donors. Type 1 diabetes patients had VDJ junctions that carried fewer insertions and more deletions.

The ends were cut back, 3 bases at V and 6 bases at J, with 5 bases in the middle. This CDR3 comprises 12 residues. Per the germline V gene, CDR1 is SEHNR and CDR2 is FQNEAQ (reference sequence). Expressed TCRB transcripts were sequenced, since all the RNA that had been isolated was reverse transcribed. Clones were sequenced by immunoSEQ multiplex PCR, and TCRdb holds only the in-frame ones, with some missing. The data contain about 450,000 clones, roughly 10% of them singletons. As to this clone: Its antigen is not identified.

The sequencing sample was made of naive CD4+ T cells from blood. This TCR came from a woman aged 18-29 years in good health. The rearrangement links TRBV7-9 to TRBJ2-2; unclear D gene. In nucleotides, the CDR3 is TGTGCCAGCAGCTTCTACGCCGGGGAGCTGTTTTTT. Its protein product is CASSFYAGELFF. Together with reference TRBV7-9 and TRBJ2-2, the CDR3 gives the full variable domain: DTGVSQNPRHKITKRGQNVTFRCDPISEHNRLYWYRQTLGQGPEFLTYFQNEAQLEKSRLLSDRFSAERPKGSFSTLEIQRTEQGDSAMYLCASSFYAGELFFGEGSRLTVL.